Below are 3 T cell receptor beta chains sequenced from a single sample in a study of OX40 agonist ivuxolimab in advanced cancers. The table came from immunoSEQ multiplex PCR; TCRdb's copy has only in-frame clones and leaves some out. The top ten hold approximately 30% of the sample, which has around 6,000 clones, about 85% seen once. The input for sequencing was CD4+ or CD8+ T cells sorted from blood, taken in a trial of the OX40 agonist ivuxolimab. The source of these receptors is an adult with an advanced solid tumor such as melanoma, head and neck, liver or kidney cancer.

The chain employs TRBV12-5 and TRBJ2-1, with no clear D. The V end lost 1 base, the J end lost 2 bases, and 6 bases lay between the germline ends. The CDR3 has 14 residues. Germline CDR1 and CDR2: LGHNT and FRNRAP. CDR3 nucleotides: TGTGCTAGTGGTTTGGACGGAACCTACAATGAGCAGTTCTTC. Protein product: CASGLDGTYNEQFF.

The J gene is TRBJ2-3, the V gene TRBV30; D ambiguous. V lost 0 bases and J 2 bases, leaving 6 bases between the germline ends. From germline, CDR1 is GTSNPN and CDR2 SVGIG (reference sequence). The length of the CDR3 is 13 residues. The CDR3 coding sequence is TGTGCCTGGAGTGTAGCCCTCACAGATACGCAGTATTTT. Protein sequence: CAWSVALTDTQYF.

This clone was counted only a few times. The chain employs TRBV9 and TRBJ2-7; 8 bases align to TRBD2. In germline, CDR1 is SGDLS, CDR2 YYNGEE. The CDR3 totals 14 residues. Trimming took 1 base from V and 7 from J; bases not matched to a gene: 7. Here the CDR3 reads CASSVSSGGREQYF. The CDR3 DNA reads as TGTGCCAGCAGCGTATCCTCGGGGGGGAGGGAGCAGTACTTC.